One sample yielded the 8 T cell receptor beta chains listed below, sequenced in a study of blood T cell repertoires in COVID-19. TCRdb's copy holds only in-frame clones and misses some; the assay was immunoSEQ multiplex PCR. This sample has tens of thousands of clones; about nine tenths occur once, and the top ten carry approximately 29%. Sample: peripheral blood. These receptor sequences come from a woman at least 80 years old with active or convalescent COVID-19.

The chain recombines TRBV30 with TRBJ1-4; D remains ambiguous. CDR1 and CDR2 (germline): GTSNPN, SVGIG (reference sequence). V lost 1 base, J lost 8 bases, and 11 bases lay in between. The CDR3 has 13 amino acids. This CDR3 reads CAWSGGWVEKLFF. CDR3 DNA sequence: TGTGCCTGGAGTGGCGGGTGGGTCGAAAAACTGTTTTTT.

The CDR3 is CASSLVRWGPGAFF. The DNA of the CDR3 is TGTGCCAGCAGCTTGGTCAGGTGGGGTCCAGGGGCTTTCTTT. The V and J genes are TRBV5-6 and TRBJ1-1; weak D call: TRBD1 (5 bases). The CDR3 length is 14 residues. Per the germline V gene, CDR1 is SGHDT and CDR2 is YYEEEE. V lost 0 bases to trimming and J lost 11 bases, with 17 bases between them.

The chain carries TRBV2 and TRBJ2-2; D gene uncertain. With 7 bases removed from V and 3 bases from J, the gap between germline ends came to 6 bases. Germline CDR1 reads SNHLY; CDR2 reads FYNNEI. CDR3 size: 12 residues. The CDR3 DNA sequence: TGTGCCAGCATCGAGCACACCGGGGAGCTGTTTTTT. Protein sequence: CASIEHTGELFF.

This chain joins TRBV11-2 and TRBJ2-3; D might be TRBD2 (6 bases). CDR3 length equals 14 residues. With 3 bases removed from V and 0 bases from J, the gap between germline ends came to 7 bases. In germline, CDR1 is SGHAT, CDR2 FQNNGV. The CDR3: CASSFGTSTDTQYF. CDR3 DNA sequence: TGTGCCAGCAGCTTCGGGACTAGCACAGATACGCAGTATTTT.

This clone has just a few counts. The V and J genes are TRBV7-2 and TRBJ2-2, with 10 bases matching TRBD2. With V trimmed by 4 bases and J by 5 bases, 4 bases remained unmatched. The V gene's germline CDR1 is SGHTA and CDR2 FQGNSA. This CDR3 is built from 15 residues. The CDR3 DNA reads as TGTGCCAGCAGCTCCTCGGGACTAGCGACCGGGGAGCTGTTTTTT. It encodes CASSSSGLATGELFF.

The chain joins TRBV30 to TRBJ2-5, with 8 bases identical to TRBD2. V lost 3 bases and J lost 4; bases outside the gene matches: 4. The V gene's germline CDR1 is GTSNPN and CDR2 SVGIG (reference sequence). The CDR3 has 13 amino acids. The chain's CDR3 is CAWSSGGTETQYF. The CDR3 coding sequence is TGTGCCTGGAGCAGCGGGGGCACAGAGACCCAGTACTTC.

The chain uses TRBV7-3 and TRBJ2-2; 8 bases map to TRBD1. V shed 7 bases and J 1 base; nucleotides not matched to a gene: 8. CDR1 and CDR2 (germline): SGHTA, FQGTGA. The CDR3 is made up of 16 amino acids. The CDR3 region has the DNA TGTGCCAGCAACATTAAAGGACAGGGGAACACCGGGGAGCTGTTTTTT. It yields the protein CASNIKGQGNTGELFF.

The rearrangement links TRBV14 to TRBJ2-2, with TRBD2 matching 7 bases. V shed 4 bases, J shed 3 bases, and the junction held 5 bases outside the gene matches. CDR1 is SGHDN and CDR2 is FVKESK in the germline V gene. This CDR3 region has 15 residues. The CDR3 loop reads CASSPRSGDTGELFF. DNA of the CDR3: TGTGCCAGCAGCCCAAGGAGCGGGGACACCGGGGAGCTGTTTTTT.